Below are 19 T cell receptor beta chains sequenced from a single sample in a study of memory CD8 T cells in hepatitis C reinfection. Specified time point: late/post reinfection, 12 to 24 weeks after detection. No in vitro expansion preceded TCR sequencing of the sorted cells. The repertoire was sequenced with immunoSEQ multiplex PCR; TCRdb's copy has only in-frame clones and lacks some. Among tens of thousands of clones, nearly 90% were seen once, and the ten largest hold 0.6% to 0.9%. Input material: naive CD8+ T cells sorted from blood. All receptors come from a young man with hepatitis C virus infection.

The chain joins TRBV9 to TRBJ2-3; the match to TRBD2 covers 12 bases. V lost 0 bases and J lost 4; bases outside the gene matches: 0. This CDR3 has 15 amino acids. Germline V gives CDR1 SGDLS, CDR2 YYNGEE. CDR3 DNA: TGTGCCAGCAGCGTAGCTAGCGGGGGGGCAGATACGCAGTATTTT. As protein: CASSVASGGADTQYF.

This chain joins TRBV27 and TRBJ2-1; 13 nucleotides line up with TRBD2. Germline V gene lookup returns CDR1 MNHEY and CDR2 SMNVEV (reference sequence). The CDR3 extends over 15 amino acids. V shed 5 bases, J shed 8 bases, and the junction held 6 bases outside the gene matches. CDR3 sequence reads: CASSPGLAGVHEQFF. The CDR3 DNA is TGTGCCAGCAGTCCCGGACTAGCGGGAGTCCATGAGCAGTTCTTC.

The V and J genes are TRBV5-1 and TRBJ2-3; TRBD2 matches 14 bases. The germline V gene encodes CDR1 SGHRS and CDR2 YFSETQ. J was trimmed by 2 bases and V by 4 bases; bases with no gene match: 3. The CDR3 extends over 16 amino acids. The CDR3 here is CASSPGLAGDTDTQYF. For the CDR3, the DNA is TGCGCCAGCAGCCCGGGACTAGCGGGGGACACAGATACGCAGTATTTT.

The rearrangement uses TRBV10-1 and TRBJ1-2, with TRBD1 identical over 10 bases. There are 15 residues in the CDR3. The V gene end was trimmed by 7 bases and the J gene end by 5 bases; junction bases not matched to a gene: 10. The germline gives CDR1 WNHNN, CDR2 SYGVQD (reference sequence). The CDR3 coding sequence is TGCGCCAGCACCATCCGGGACAGGGGTGAATATGGCTACACCTTC. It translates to CASTIRDRGEYGYTF.

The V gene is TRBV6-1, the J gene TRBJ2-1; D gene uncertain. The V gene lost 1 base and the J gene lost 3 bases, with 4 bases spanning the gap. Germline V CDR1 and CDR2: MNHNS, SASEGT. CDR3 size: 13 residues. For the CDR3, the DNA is TGTGCCAGCAGTGAAGATAACTACAATGAGCAGTTCTTC. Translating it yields CASSEDNYNEQFF.

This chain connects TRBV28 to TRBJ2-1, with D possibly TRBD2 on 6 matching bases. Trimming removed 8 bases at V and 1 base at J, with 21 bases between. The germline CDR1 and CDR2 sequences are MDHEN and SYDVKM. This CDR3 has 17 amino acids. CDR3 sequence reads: CASSWSAGYESYNEQFF. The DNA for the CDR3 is TGTGCCAGCTCCTGGAGTGCGGGATACGAGTCCTACAATGAGCAGTTCTTC.

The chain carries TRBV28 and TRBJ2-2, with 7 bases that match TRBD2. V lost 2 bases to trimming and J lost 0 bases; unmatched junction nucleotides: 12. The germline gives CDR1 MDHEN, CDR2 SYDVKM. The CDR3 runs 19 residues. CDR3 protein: CASSLIRPAGFANTGELFF. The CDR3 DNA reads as TGTGCCAGCAGTTTAATCCGGCCAGCGGGGTTCGCGAACACCGGGGAGCTGTTTTTT.

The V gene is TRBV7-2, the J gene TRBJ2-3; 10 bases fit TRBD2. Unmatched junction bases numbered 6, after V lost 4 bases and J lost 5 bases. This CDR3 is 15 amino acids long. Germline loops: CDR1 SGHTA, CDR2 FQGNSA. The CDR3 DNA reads TGTGCCAGCAGCTCCACCGGACTAGCGGTAGATACGCAGTATTTT. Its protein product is CASSSTGLAVDTQYF. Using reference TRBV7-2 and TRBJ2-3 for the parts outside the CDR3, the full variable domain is GAGVSQSPSNKVTEKGKDVELRCDPISGHTALYWYRQSLGQGLEFLIYFQGNSAPDKSGLPSDRFSAERTGGSVSTLTIQRTQQEDSAVYLCASSSTGLAVDTQYFGPGTRLTVL.

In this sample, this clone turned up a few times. DNA for the CDR3: TGTGCCACTACGCCAGGGCAGGGGGTCACTGAAGCTTTCTTT. Protein: CATTPGQGVTEAFF. The V gene is TRBV5-8, the J gene TRBJ1-1, with 7 bases identical to TRBD1. The trim removed 9 bases at V and 4 bases at J, leaving 12 bases unmatched. CDR3 length: 14 residues. Germline V gene data show CDR1 as SGHTS and CDR2 as YDEGEE.

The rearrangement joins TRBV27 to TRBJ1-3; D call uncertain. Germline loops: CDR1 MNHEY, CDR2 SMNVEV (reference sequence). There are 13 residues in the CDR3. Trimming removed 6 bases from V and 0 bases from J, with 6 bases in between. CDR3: CASSLLSGNTIYF. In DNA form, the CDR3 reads TGTGCCAGCAGCCTCCTCTCTGGAAACACCATATATTTT.

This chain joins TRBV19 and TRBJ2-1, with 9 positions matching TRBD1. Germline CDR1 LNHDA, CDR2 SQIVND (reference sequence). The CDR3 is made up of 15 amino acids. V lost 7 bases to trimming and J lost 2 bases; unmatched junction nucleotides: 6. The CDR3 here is CASTPGTGTYNEQFF. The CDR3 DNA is TGTGCCAGTACCCCCGGGACAGGGACCTACAATGAGCAGTTCTTC.

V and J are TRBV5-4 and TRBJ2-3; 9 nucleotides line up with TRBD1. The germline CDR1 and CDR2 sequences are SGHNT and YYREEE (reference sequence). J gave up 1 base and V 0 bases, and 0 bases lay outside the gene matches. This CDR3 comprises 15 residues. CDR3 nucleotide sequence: TGTGCCAGCAGCTTGGGGACAGGGGGCACAGATACGCAGTATTTT. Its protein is CASSLGTGGTDTQYF.

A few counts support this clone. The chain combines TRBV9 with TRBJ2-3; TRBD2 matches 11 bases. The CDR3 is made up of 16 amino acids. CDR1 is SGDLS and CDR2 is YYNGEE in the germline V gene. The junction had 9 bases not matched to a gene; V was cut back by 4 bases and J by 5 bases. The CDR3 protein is CASSPSSGGAGDTQYF. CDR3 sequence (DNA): TGTGCCAGCAGCCCCAGTAGCGGGGGGGCCGGAGATACGCAGTATTTT.

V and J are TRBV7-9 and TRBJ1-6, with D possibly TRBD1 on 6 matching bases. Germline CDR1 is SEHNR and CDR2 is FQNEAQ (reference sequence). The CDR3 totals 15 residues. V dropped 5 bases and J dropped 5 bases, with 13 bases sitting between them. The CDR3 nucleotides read TGTGCCAGCAGCCAACCAGGGGCCAATAATTCACCCCTCCACTTT. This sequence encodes CASSQPGANNSPLHF.

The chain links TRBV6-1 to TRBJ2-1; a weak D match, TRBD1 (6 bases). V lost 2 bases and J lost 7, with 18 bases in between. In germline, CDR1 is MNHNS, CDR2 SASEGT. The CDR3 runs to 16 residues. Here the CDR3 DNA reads TGTGCCAGCAGTGAATGGGGACACCGGACTTTTAATGAGCAGTTCTTC. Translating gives CASSEWGHRTFNEQFF.

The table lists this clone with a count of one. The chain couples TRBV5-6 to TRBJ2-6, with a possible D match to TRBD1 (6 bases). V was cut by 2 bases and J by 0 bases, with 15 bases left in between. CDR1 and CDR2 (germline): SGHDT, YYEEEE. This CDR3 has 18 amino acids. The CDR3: CASSFWTDTSSGANVLTF. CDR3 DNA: TGTGCCAGCAGCTTTTGGACAGACACCTCCTCTGGGGCCAACGTCCTGACTTTC.

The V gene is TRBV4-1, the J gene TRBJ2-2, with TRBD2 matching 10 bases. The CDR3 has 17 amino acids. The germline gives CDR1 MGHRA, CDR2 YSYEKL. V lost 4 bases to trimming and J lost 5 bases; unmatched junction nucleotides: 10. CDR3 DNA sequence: TGCGCCAGCAGCCCGCCTTTAGCGGGAGGATGGACCGGGGAGCTGTTTTTT. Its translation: CASSPPLAGGWTGELFF.

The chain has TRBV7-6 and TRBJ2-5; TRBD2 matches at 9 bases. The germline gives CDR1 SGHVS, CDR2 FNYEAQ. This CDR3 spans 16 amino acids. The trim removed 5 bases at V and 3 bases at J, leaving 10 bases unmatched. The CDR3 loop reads CASSGTGTSIEETQYF. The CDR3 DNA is TGTGCCAGCAGCGGGACCGGGACTAGCATAGAAGAGACCCAGTACTTC.

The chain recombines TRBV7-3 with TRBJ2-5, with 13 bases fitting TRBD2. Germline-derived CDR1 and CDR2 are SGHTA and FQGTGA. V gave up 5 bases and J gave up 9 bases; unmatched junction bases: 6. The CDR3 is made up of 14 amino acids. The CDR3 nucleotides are TGTGCCAGCAGCCGGCTGGGACTAGCGGGGCCCCAGTACTTC. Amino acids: CASSRLGLAGPQYF.